This T cell receptor beta chain was found in a study of T cell repertoires in cytomegalovirus infection. Study as a whole: Use of recently identified HLA-C-restricted and well-studied HLA-B-restricted CMV epitopes was part of the study.

TCRdb fed the reads into MiXCR, producing one record per CDR3 protein. The sample includes 450,000 to 650,000 distinct CDR3 sequences, around two fifths of them seen just once. Broader study findings: Pooled public TCR beta family frequency picked out CMV carriers with the relevant HLA.

To note about this clonotype: The antigen remains unidentified.

V was clipped by 6 bases and J by 0 bases, with 11 bases between them. The CDR3 is 14 residues long. The sequenced sample was cultured PBMCs, obtained from culture after CMV antigen stimulation. V is TRBV12-3 or TRBV12-4 and J is TRBJ1-1; D gene unclear. The source is a human donor in good health (CMV status not recorded). Some clones in this sample may be carry-over from other donors' samples. Written as DNA, the CDR3 is TGTGCCAGCAGCTTTGCCGGGGTGAACACTGAAGCTTTCTTT. This sequence encodes CASSFAGVNTEAFF.